The entry below gives a single TCR beta chain sequence along with its context. The antigen is not known. The sample is drawn from a study of CD8 T cells in Susac syndrome. Study-level findings and limits: The study conceded that its TCR sequencing and HLA analysis involved relatively few individuals.

V gave up 8 bases and J gave up 2 bases; unmatched junction bases: 14. Germline-derived CDR1 and CDR2 are SGHDN and FVKESK. The CDR3 length is 17 residues. The RNA input was about 0.45 to 1 ug, and it was reverse transcribed with random hexamers. MiXCR, applied by TCRdb to the immunoSEQ multiplex PCR reads, yields one record per CDR3 protein. Of roughly 200,000 distinct CDR3 sequences listed, around 95% are singletons. The genes are TRBV14 and TRBJ2-2, with 7 positions matching TRBD2. This receptor was obtained from a human donor with multiple sclerosis. The specimen sequenced was CD4+ T cells from PBMCs. CDR3 sequence: CASSILPGLLNTGELFF. The CDR3 nucleotides read TGTGCCAGCTCCATCCTACCGGGACTATTAAACACCGGGGAGCTGTTTTTT. Filled out from reference TRBV14 and TRBJ2-2, the complete variable domain reads EAGVTQFPSHSVIEKGQTVTLRCDPISGHDNLYWYRRVMGKEIKFLLHFVKESKQDESGMPNNRFLAERTGGTYSTLKVQPAELEDSGVYFCASSILPGLLNTGELFFGEGSRLTVL.